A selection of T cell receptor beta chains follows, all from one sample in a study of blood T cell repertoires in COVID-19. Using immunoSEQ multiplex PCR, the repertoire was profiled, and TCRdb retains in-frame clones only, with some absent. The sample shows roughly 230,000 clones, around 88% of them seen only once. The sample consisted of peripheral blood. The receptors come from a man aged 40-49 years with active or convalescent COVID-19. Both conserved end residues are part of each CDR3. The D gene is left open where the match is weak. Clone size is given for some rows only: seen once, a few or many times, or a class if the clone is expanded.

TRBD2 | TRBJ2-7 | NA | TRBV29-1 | CSVVASGSYEQYF | TGCAGCGTTGTAGCTAGCGGAAGTTACGAGCAGTACTTC
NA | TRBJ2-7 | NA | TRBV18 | CASSPVGSQRYF | TGTGCCAGCTCACCAGTTGGTTCCCAGCGGTACTTC
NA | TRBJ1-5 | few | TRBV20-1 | CSASPGNGVGQPQHF | TGCAGTGCTAGTCCGGGGAACGGGGTAGGTCAGCCCCAGCATTTT
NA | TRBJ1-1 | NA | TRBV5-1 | CASSLTPGLNTEAFF | TGCGCCAGCAGCTTGACCCCGGGTTTGAACACTGAAGCTTTCTTT
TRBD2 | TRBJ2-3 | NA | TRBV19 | CASSPSGTGTDTQYF | TGTGCCAGTAGCCCTAGCGGGACCGGGACAGATACGCAGTATTTT
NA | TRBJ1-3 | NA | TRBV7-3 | CASSPGAGNTIYF | TGTGCCAGCAGCCCAGGGGCCGGAAACACCATATATTTT
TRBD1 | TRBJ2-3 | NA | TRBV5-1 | CASSTLTGSDTQYF | TGCGCCAGCAGCACCCTGACAGGGTCAGATACGCAGTATTTT
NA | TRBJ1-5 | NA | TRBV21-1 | CASSKALDRFDQPQHF | TGTGCCAGCAGCAAAGCGCTCGACAGATTCGATCAGCCCCAGCATTTT
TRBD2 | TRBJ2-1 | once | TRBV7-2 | CASSLSVAGGAYNEQFF | TGTGCCAGCAGCTTATCGGTAGCGGGAGGGGCCTACAATGAGCAGTTCTTC
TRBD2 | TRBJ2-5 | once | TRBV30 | CAWSQGTSGGAAQETQYF | TGTGCCTGGAGCCAGGGGACTAGCGGGGGGGCAGCGCAAGAGACCCAGTACTTC
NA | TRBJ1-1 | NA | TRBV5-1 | CASSTTGSVLSNTEAFF | TGCGCCAGCAGCACCACAGGGTCCGTGCTTTCGAACACTGAAGCTTTCTTT
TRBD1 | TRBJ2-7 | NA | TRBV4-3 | CASSQGDRSRNEQYF | TGCGCCAGCAGCCAGGGGGACAGGTCCAGGAACGAGCAGTACTTC
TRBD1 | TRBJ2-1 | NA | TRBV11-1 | CASSSAVVGTGYYNEQFF | TGTGCCAGCAGCTCAGCCGTAGTAGGGACAGGGTACTACAATGAGCAGTTCTTC
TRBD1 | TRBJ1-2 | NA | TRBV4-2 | CASSLRQGDGYTF | TGTGCCAGCAGCCTTAGACAGGGTGACGGCTACACCTTC
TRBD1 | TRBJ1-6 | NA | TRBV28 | CASSLTGVHSPLHF | TGTGCCAGCAGTCTGACAGGGGTCCATTCACCCCTCCACTTT
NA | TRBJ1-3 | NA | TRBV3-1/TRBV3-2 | CASSRTAGNTIYF | TGTGCCAGCAGCCGGACAGCCGGAAACACCATATATTTT
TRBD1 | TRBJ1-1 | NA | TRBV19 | CATRQGYTEAFF | TGTGCCACCAGACAGGGGTATACTGAAGCTTTCTTT
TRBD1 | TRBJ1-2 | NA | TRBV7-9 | CASSPTGSGYTF | TGTGCCAGCAGCCCGACAGGGTCCGGCTACACCTTC
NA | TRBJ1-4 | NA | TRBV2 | CASTGTFRTSEKLFF | TGTGCCAGCACCGGGACATTTCGTACGAGTGAAAAACTGTTTTTT
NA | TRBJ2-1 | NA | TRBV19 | CASSGPAQGTYNEQFF | TGTGCCAGTAGTGGGCCAGCTCAGGGAACCTACAATGAGCAGTTCTTC
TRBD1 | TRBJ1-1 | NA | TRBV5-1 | CASSPPSGGQGTEAFF | TGCGCCAGCAGCCCCCCGTCCGGGGGACAGGGCACTGAAGCTTTCTTT
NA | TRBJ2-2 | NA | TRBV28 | CASSFQGQNTGELFF | TGTGCCAGCAGTTTCCAGGGTCAAAACACCGGGGAGCTGTTTTTT
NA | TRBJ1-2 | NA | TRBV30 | CAWSAFRSGAGYTF | TGTGCCTGGAGTGCGTTTAGGTCAGGGGCTGGCTACACCTTC
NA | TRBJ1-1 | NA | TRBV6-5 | CASSRTENTEAFF | TGTGCCAGCAGTAGGACTGAGAACACTGAAGCTTTCTTT
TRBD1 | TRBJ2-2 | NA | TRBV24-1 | CATSDLGQGIYTGELFF | TGTGCCACCAGTGATTTGGGACAGGGGATCTACACCGGGGAGCTGTTTTTT
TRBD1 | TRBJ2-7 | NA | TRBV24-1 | CATSEGGQGGYEQYF | TGTGCCACCAGTGAGGGTGGACAGGGTGGCTACGAGCAGTACTTC
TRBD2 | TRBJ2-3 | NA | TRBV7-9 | CASRTSGGSDTQYF | TGTGCCAGCAGAACCAGCGGGGGATCAGATACGCAGTATTTT
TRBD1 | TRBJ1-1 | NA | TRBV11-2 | CASSPGQGNTEAFF | TGTGCCAGCAGCCCCGGACAGGGTAACACTGAAGCTTTCTTT
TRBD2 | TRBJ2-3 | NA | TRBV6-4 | CASSGGLAGGYTDTQYF | TGTGCCAGCAGTGGGGGACTAGCGGGAGGCTACACAGATACGCAGTATTTT
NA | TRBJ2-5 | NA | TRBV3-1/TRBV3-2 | CASSQDYTPRETQYF | TGTGCCAGCAGCCAAGATTACACCCCTCGAGAGACCCAGTACTTC
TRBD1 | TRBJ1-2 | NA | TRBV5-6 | CASSSTGTGSYGYTF | TGTGCCAGCAGCTCAACCGGGACAGGGAGCTATGGCTACACCTTC
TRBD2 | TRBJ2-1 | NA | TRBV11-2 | CASSPPGLASSEQFF | TGTGCCAGCAGCCCCCCGGGACTAGCGTCGAGTGAGCAGTTCTTC
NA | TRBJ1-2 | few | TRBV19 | CASSFGGLYGYTF | TGTGCCAGTAGTTTTGGGGGCCTCTATGGCTACACCTTC
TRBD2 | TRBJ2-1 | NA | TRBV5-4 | CASSTGTSARDEQFF | TGTGCCAGCAGCACCGGGACTAGCGCAAGGGATGAGCAGTTCTTC
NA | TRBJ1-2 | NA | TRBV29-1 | CSAVYQTDNYGYTF | TGCAGCGCCGTCTACCAAACAGACAACTATGGCTACACCTTC
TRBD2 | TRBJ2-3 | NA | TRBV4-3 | CASSQEAGGSTDTQYF | TGCGCCAGCAGCCAAGAGGCGGGGGGGAGCACAGATACGCAGTATTTT
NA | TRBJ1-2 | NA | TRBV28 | CASSLDSYGYTF | TGTGCCAGCAGCTTAGACTCTTATGGCTACACCTTC
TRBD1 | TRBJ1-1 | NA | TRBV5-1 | CASSTSGQGIDAFF | TGCGCCAGCAGCACCTCGGGACAGGGGATAGACGCTTTCTTT
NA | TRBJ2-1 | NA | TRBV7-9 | CASSLRLGVAGEQFF | TGTGCCAGCAGCTTGCGTCTCGGGGTGGCTGGTGAGCAGTTCTTC
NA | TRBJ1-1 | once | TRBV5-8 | CASSSPKGRTEAFF | TGTGCCAGCAGCTCCCCGAAGGGGAGGACTGAAGCTTTCTTT
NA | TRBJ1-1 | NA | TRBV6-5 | CASRSPGETDNKAFF | TGTGCCAGCAGATCTCCGGGGGAAACTGATAACAAAGCTTTCTTT
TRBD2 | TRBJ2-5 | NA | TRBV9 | CASSVVPGTRGETQYF | TGTGCCAGCAGCGTAGTACCCGGGACTAGGGGTGAGACCCAGTACTTC
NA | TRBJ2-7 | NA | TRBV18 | CASSPPRGLREQYF | TGTGCCAGCTCACCACCGCGGGGGCTCAGGGAGCAGTACTTC
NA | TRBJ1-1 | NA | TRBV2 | CATSQGFSNTEAFF | TGTGCCACCAGTCAGGGGTTTTCGAACACTGAAGCTTTCTTT
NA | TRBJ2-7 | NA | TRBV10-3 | CAISRGANEQYF | TGTGCCATCAGTAGGGGCGCTAACGAGCAGTACTTC
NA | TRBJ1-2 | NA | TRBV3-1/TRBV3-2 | CASSQEFRGSGYTF | TGTGCCAGCAGCCAAGAGTTCAGGGGCTCTGGCTACACCTTC
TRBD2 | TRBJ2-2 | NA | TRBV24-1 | CATSDLKRGGGELFF | TGTGCCACCAGTGATTTGAAGCGGGGGGGCGGGGAGCTGTTTTTT
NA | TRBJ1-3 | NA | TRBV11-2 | CASSPSASGGSGNTIYF | TGTGCCAGCAGCCCGTCTGCGTCCGGGGGCTCTGGAAACACCATATATTTT
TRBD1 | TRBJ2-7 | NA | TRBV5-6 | CASSTPGQGNEQYF | TGTGCCAGCAGCACCCCGGGACAGGGGAACGAGCAGTACTTC
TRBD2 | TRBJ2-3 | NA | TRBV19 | CASSIGGADTQYF | TGTGCCAGTAGTATTGGGGGGGCAGATACGCAGTATTTT
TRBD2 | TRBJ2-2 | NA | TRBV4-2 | CASSQGYTSGPTGELFF | TGTGCCAGCAGCCAAGGCTATACTAGCGGGCCCACCGGGGAGCTGTTTTTT
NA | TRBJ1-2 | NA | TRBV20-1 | CSASEGQLYGYTF | TGCAGTGCTAGTGAAGGACAACTCTATGGCTACACCTTC
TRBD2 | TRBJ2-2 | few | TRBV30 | CAWDPGLAGSGELFF | TGTGCCTGGGATCCGGGACTAGCGGGATCCGGGGAGCTGTTTTTT
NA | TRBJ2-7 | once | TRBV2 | CASAPRDNSYEQYF | TGTGCCAGTGCCCCCCGGGACAACTCCTACGAGCAGTACTTC
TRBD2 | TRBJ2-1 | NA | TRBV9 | CASSVGATSGGANEQFF | TGTGCCAGCAGCGTAGGGGCCACTAGCGGGGGGGCAAATGAGCAGTTCTTC
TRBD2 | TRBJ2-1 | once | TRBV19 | CASSIVASGAYNEQFF | TGTGCCAGTAGTATAGTGGCTAGCGGAGCCTACAATGAGCAGTTCTTC
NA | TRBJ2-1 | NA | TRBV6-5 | CASCRGHSGNEQFF | TGTGCCAGCTGCAGGGGACATTCCGGCAATGAGCAGTTCTTC
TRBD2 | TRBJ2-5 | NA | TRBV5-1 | CASSSGTSGVRRSETQYF | TGCGCCAGCAGCTCCGGGACTAGCGGGGTGCGGCGGTCAGAGACCCAGTACTTC
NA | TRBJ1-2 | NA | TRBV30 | CAWSAGLSFGGYTF | TGTGCCTGGAGTGCAGGGTTGTCCTTCGGTGGCTACACCTTC
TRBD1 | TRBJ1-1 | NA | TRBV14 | CASSQVGGRMNTEAFF | TGTGCCAGCAGCCAAGTAGGGGGCAGAATGAACACTGAAGCTTTCTTT